This TCR beta chain is drawn from a study of cytomegalovirus exposure and HLA in healthy donors. V dropped 8 bases and J dropped 4 bases, with 11 bases sitting between them. There are 12 residues in the CDR3. Germline V gene data show CDR1 as SNHLY and CDR2 as FYNNEI. With 60 Vbeta and 13 Jbeta primers, the PCR was carried out. Sequencing used immunoSEQ multiplex PCR; TCRdb keeps in-frame clones, though not all of them. The table lists 200,000 or so clones, 70% to 85% of them singletons. This receptor was taken from a boy between 2 and 10 years old in good health and CMV-seronegative. The chain combines TRBV2 with TRBJ1-2; no definite D call. What was sequenced was PBMCs. This chain's CDR3 is CASLGEGYGYTF. CDR3 in DNA: TGTGCCAGCCTAGGTGAGGGCTATGGCTACACCTTC.